The entry that follows covers one T cell receptor beta chain sequence. Antigen unknown. One end of the junction fails to match germline, which may point to a read error. The sample belongs to a study of cytomegalovirus exposure and HLA in healthy donors. Germline lookup yields CDR1 LGHNA and CDR2 YSLEER. CDR3 length equals 12 residues. The primer mix had 60 Vbeta and 13 Jbeta primers. Data came from immunoSEQ multiplex PCR; TCRdb stores just in-frame clones and leaves some out. The table lists 150,000 to 200,000 clones, roughly 76% of them singletons, with 1.9% in the top ten. Study-wide results and limits: HLA-A and HLA-B allele assignments for most subjects were reportedly predicted accurately using TCR beta sequences. A few CMV-associated chains were confirmed in vitro to be specific for CMV antigens.

This rearrangement joins TRBV4-3 to TRBJ1-2, with D hard to call. This receptor was obtained from a human donor in good health. The sequencing sample was made of PBMCs. In DNA, the CDR3 is TGCGCCAGCAGCCAAGGTCCCTTACAATACATCTTT. Translated, it gives CASSQGPLQYIF.